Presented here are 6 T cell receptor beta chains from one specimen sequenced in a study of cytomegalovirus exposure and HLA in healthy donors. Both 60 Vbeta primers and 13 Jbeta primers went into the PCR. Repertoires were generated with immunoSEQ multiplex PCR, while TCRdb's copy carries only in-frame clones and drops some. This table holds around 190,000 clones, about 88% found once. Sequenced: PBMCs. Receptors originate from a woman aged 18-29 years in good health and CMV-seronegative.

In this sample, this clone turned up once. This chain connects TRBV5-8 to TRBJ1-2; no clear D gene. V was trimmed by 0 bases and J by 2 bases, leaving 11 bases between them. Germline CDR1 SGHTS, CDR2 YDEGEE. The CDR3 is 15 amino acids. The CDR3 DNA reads TGTGCCAGCAGCTTGGGGCCGAATATAAACTATGGCTACACCTTC. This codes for CASSLGPNINYGYTF.

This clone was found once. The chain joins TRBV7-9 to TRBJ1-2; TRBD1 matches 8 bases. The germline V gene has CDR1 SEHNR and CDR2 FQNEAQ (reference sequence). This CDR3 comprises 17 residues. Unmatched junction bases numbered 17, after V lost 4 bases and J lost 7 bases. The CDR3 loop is CASSSLLTGQGPRGYTF. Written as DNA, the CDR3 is TGTGCCAGCAGCTCTTTATTAACAGGACAGGGTCCGCGTGGCTACACCTTC.

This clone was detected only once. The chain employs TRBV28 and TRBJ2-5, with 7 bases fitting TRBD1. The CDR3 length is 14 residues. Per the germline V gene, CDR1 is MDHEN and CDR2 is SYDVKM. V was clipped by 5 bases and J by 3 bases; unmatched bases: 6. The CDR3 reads CASSRGQEEETQYF. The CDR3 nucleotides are TGTGCCAGCAGTAGAGGACAGGAGGAAGAGACCCAGTACTTC.

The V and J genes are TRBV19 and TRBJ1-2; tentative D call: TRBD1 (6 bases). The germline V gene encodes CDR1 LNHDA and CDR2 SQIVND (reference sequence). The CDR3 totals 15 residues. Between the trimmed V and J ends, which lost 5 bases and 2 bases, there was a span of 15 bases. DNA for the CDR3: TGTGCCAGTAGTGCCCTCGGGGGGGCCAACTATGGCTACACCTTC. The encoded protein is CASSALGGANYGYTF.

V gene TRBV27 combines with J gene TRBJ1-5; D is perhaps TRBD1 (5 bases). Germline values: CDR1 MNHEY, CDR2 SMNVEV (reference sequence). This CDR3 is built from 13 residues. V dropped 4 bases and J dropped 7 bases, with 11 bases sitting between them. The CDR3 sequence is CASSSSGFQPQHF. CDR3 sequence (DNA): TGTGCCAGCAGTTCTTCAGGGTTCCAGCCCCAGCATTTT.

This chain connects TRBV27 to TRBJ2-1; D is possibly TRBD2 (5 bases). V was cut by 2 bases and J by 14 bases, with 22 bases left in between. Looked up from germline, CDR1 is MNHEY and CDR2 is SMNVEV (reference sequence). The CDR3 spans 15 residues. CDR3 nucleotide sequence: TGTGCCAGCAGTTTAGGACTCCTCTCCCCCCGTCGAAAGTTCTTC. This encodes CASSLGLLSPRRKFF.